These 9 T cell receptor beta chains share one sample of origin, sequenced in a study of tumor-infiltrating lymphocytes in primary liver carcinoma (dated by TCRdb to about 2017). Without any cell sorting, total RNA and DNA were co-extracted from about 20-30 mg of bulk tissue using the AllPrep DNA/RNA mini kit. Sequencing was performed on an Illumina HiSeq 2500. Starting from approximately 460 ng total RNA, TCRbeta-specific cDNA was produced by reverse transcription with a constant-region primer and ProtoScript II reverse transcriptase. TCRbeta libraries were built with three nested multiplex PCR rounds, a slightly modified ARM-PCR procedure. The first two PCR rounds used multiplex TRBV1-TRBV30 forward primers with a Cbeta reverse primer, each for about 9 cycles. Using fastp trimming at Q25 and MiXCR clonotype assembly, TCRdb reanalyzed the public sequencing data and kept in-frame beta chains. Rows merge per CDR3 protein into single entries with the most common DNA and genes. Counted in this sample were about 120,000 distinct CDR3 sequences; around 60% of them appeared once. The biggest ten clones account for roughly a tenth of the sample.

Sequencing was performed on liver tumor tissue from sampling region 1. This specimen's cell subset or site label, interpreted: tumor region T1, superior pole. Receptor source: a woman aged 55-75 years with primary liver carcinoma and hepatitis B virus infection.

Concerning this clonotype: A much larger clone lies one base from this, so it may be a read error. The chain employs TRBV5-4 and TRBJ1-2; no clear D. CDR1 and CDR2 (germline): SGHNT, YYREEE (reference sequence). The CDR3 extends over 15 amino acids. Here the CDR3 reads CANSLVKTPNYGYTF. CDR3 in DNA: TGTGCCAACAGCTTGGTTAAAACACCAAACTATGGCTACACCTTC.

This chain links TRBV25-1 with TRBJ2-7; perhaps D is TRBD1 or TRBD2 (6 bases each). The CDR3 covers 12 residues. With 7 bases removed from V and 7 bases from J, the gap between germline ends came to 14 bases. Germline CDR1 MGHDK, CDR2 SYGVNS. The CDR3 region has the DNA TGTGCCAGCAAGTTGGGGGCGGGAGAGCAGTACTTC. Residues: CASKLGAGEQYF.

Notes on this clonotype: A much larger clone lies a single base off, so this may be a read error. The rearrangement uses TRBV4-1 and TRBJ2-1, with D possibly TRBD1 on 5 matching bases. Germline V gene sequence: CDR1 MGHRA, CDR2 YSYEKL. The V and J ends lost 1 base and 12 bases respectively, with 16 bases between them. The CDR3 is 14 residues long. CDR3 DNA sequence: TGCGCCAGCAGCCAAGGGGGCCAGGGTTGGGTGCAGTTCTTC. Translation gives CASSQGGQGWVQFF.

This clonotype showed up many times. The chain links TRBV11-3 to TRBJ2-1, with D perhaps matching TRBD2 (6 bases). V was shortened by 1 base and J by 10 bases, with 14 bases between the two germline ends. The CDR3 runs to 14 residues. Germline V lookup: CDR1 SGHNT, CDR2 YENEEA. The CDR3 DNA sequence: TGTGCCAGCAGCTTAGTAACGGGAGTACCAGAGCAGTTCTTC. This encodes CASSLVTGVPEQFF.

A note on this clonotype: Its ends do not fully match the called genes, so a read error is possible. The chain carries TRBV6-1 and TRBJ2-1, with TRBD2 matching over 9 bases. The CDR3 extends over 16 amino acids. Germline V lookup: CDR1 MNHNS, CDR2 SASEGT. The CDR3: CAGSGPSGTSYNEQFF. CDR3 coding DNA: TGTGCCGGCAGTGGCCCTAGCGGGACCTCCTACAATGAGCAGTTCTTC.

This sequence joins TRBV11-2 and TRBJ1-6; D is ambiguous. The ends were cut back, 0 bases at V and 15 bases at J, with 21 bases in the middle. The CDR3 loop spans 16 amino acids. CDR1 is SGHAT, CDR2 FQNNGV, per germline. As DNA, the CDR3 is TGTGCCAGCAGCTTAGATCCTCGGTATCCTAATCCACTCCTCCACTTT. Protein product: CASSLDPRYPNPLLHF.

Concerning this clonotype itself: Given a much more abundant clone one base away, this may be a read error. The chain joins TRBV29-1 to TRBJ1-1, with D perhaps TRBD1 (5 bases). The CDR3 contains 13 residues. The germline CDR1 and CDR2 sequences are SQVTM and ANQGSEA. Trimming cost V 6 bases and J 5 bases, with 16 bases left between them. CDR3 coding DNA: TGCAGCGTGGTACAGGCGGGGGGGACTGAAGCTTTCTTT. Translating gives CSVVQAGGTEAFF.

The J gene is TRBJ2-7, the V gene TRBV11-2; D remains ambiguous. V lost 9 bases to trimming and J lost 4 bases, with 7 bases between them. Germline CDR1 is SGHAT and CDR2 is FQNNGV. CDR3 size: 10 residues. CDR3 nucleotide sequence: TGTGCCAGTAGCAAATACGAGCAGTACTTC. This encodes CASSKYEQYF.

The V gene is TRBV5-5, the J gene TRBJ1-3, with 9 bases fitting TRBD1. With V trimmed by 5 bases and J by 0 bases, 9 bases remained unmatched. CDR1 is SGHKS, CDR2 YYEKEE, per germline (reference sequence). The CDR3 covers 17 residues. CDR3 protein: CASSSGTGHASGNTIYF. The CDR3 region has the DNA TGTGCCAGCAGTTCCGGGACAGGGCATGCCTCTGGAAACACCATATATTTT.